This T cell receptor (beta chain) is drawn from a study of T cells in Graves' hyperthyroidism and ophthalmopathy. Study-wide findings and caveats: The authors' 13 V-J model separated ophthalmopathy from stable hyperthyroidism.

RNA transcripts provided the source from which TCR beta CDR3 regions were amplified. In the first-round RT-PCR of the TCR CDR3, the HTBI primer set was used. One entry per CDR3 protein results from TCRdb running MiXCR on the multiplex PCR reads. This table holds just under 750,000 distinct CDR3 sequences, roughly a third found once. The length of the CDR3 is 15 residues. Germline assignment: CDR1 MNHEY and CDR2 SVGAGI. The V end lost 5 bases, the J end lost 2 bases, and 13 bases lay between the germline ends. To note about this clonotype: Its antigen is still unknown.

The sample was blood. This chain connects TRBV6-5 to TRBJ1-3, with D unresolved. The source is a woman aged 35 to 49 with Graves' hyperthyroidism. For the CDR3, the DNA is TGTGCCAGCAGTGAAGTAGGGTTAACTGGAAACACCATATATTTT. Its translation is CASSEVGLTGNTIYF.